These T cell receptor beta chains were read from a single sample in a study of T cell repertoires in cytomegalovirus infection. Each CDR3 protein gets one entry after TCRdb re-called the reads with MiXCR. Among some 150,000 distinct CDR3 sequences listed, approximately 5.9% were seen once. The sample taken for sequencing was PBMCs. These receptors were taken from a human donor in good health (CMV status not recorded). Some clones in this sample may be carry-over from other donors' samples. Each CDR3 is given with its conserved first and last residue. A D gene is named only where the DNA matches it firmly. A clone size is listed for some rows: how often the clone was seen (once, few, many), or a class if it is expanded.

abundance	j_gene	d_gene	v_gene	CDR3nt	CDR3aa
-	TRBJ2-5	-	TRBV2	TGTGCCAGCAGTGGACAGAGGCAAGAGACCCAGTACTTC	CASSGQRQETQYF
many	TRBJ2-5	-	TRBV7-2	TGTGCCAGCAGCTTTTTGCGGGGTGGGAACCAAGAGACCCAGTACTTC	CASSFLRGGNQETQYF
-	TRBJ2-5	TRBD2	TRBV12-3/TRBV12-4	TGTGCCAGCAGTTTAGTAATAGCGGGGGGCCGACAAGAGACCCAGTACTTC	CASSLVIAGGRQETQYF
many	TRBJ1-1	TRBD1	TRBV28	TGTGCCAGCAGTTTAGAGACAGGGTACACTGAAGCTTTCTTT	CASSLETGYTEAFF
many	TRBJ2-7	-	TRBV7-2	TGTGCCAGCAGCTTAAGGGACGGACACTCCTACGAGCAGTACTTC	CASSLRDGHSYEQYF
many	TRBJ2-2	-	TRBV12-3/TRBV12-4	TGTGCCAGCAGTGCCCAGGGGGGTACCGGGGAGCTGTTTTTT	CASSAQGGTGELFF
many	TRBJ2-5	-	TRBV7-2	TGTGCCAGCAGCTACCTCCAAGAGACCCAGTACTTC	CASSYLQETQYF
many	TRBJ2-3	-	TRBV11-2	TGTGCCAGCAGCCCCCGACGGGGGGCTATGGGCACAGATACGCAGTATTTT	CASSPRRGAMGTDTQYF
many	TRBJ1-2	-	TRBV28	TGTGCCAGCAGTCTGACTCTCTATGGCTACACCTTC	CASSLTLYGYTF
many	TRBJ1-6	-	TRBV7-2	TGTGCCAGCAGCTTACCGTCTGGGGGAAGCTCCTATAATTCACCCCTCCACTTT	CASSLPSGGSSYNSPLHF
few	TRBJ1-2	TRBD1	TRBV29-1	TGCAGCGCATCGCAAGGGGGCGACTATGGCTACACCTTC	CSASQGGDYGYTF
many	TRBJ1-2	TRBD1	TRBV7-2	TGTGCCAGCAGCTTAACGCTCGGACAGGGTCCATCCCGTGGCTACACCTTC	CASSLTLGQGPSRGYTF
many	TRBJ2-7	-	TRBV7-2	TGTGCCAGCAGCTTAACTACAGGGTGGGAGCAGTACTTC	CASSLTTGWEQYF
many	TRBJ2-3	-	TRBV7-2	TGTGCCAGCAGCTCCCTTATAAGAGACACGCAGTATTTT	CASSSLIRDTQYF
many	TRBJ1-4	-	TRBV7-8	TGTGCCAGCAGGGATGCCGGACGGGGTAATGAAAAACTGTTTTTT	CASRDAGRGNEKLFF
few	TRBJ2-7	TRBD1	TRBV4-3	TGCGCCAGCAGCCAAGGGACAGGGAGCTTCTCCTACGAGCAGTACTTC	CASSQGTGSFSYEQYF
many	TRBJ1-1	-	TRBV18	TGTGCCAGCTCCGCTAATCCGGCGGACACTGAAGCTTTCTTT	CASSANPADTEAFF
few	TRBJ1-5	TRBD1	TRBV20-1	TGCAGTGCTTCACAGGGGGCGAATCAGCCCCAGCATTTT	CSASQGANQPQHF
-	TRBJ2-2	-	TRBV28	TGTGCCAGCAGTTTATTTGAGGCCACCGGGGAGCTGTTTTTT	CASSLFEATGELFF
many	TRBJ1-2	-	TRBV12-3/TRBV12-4	TGTGCCAGCAGTTTTGTCGGGCCGCCCTATGGCTACACCTTC	CASSFVGPPYGYTF
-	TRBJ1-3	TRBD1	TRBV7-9	TGTGCCAGCAGCACCCCCGGACAGGGTGAAGGAAACACCATATATTTT	CASSTPGQGEGNTIYF
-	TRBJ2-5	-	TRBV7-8	TGTGCCAGCAGCTTAGCAGGAACTCTACAGACCCAGTACTTC	CASSLAGTLQTQYF
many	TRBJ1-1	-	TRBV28	TGTGCCAGCAACACGGCAGGGCTGAGCACTGAAGCTTTCTTT	CASNTAGLSTEAFF
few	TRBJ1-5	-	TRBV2	TGTGCCAGCAGTGGGGGGGGCGTGCAGCCCCAGCATTTT	CASSGGGVQPQHF
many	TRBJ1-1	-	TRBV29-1	TGCAGCGTTAGGGGGACCGGAGAGTACGGTTTCTTT	CSVRGTGEYGFF
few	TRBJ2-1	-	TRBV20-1	TGCAGTGCTAGAGATCGTGGCAGGGGTCTGCTTGTCTTC	CSARDRGRGLLVF
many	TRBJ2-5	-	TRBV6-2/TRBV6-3	TGTGCCAGCAGTTTCGGACTGGAAGGAGAGACCCAGTACTTC	CASSFGLEGETQYF
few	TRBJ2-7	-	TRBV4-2	TGTGCCAGCAGCCAAGAAGTATCTCCTTCCTACGAGCAGTACTTC	CASSQEVSPSYEQYF
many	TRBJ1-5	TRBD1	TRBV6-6	TGTGCCAGCAGTTACTCCGGGACAGGGACTCAGCCCCAGCATTTT	CASSYSGTGTQPQHF
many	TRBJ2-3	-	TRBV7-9	TGTGCCAGCAGCTTAGACAGGGCCACAGATACGCAGTATTTT	CASSLDRATDTQYF
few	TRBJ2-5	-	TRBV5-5	TGTGCCAGCAGCTTGGCCAGGGGCCTGGAGACCCAGTACTTC	CASSLARGLETQYF
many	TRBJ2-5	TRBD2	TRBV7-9	TGTGCCAGCAGCCCGGGACTAGCGGGGGGCCGTGGGGAGACCCAGTACTTC	CASSPGLAGGRGETQYF
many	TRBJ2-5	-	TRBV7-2	TGTGCCAGCAGCCCTGGACAGCCAGGCTGGACCCAGTACTTC	CASSPGQPGWTQYF
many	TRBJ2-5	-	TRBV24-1	TGTGCCACCAGTGACCCAGCGGGTGTTCGGGAGACCCAGTACTTC	CATSDPAGVRETQYF
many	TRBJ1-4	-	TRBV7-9	TGTGCCAGCAGCATGGTCCTCGGCGGAACTAATGAAAAACTGTTTTTT	CASSMVLGGTNEKLFF
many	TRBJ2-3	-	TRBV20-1	TGCAGTGCTAGGCGCGGGGACGGAGGAACAGATACGCAGTATTTT	CSARRGDGGTDTQYF
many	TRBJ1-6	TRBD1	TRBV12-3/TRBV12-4	TGTGCCAGCAGCTACGCCCGGACAGGGGCGGATTCACCCCTCCACTTT	CASSYARTGADSPLHF
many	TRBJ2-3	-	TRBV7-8	TGTGCCAGCAGCTTAGTCGGGGGCCGAACAGATACGCAGTATTTT	CASSLVGGRTDTQYF
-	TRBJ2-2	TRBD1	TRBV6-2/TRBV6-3	TGTGCCAGCAGTAACGTCCAGGGGGCGAACACCGGGGAGCTGTTTTTT	CASSNVQGANTGELFF
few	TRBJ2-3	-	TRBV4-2	TGTGCCAGCAGCTCTCGGGCGGACACAGATACGCAGTATTTT	CASSSRADTDTQYF